Listed below are T cell receptor beta chains from one sample, sequenced in a study of metastatic and nonmetastatic thyroid tumors. TCRdb reanalyzed the PCR reads with MiXCR. The top ten clones hold approximately 15% of a sample with over 25,000 clones, about a tenth of them seen once. Sequenced input: blood. The receptors derive from a female donor with papillary thyroid cancer or a benign thyroid nodule (not recorded which). Some clones in this sample may be carry-over from other donors' samples. Both conserved end residues are part of each CDR3. A D gene is named only where the DNA matches it firmly. Expanded clones are given a class, and other clones once, few, many or no size at all.

CDR3 DNA	CDR3 protein	V gene	J gene	clone size	D gene
TGTGCCAGCAGCGTAGGCCCCACAGGAGAGAACTATGGCTACACCTTC	CASSVGPTGENYGYTF	TRBV9	TRBJ1-2	-	-
TGCAGTGCTCCCGGGACGGGGTACTACGAGCAGTACTTC	CSAPGTGYYEQYF	TRBV20-1	TRBJ2-7	-	-
TGTGCCAGCACCCCCCGTAGCGAGGCTAACTACGAGCAGTACTTC	CASTPRSEANYEQYF	TRBV7-2	TRBJ2-7	many	-
TGCAGTGCTAGAGATGGGGTAGGGAATGAGCAGTTCTTC	CSARDGVGNEQFF	TRBV20-1	TRBJ2-1	-	-
TGTGCCAGCAGCTTAGAGGTGGACAGCCAAGAGACCCAGTACTTC	CASSLEVDSQETQYF	TRBV7-9	TRBJ2-5	-	-
TGTGCCAGTAATGAAGGACAGGGTTACACCGGGGAGCTGTTTTTT	CASNEGQGYTGELFF	TRBV19	TRBJ2-2	many	TRBD1
TGTGCCAGCAGCTTAGATCCCCCGGGGGGAACTGAAGCTTTCTTT	CASSLDPPGGTEAFF	TRBV11-2	TRBJ1-1	many	-
TGTGCCAGCAGCCCCTCGGAATCAACTACCTACGAGCAGTACTTC	CASSPSESTTYEQYF	TRBV3-1	TRBJ2-7	many	-
TGTGCCAGTAGTAACCGGGACAGGGCCCACGAGCAGTACTTC	CASSNRDRAHEQYF	TRBV19	TRBJ2-7	-	TRBD1
TGCAGTGCTGGATCCGGACTAGCGGGACCCGCGTTCTTC	CSAGSGLAGPAFF	TRBV20-1	TRBJ2-1	many	TRBD2
TGTGCCATACTGCGGGCCGGGGAGCTGTTTTTT	CAILRAGELFF	TRBV10-3	TRBJ2-2	many	-
TGTGCCAGCAGTTCCAGGGTCCCAGATACGCAGTATTTT	CASSSRVPDTQYF	TRBV6-2/TRBV6-3	TRBJ2-3	many	-
TGCGCCAGCAGCCAAGATAATGTAGCAATGGAGACTGAAGCTTTCTTT	CASSQDNVAMETEAFF	TRBV4-3	TRBJ1-1	many	-
TGTGCCAGCAGTGAATTGGCTCATCGGGTCTATGGCTACACCTTC	CASSELAHRVYGYTF	TRBV6-1	TRBJ1-2	medium-sized	-
TGTGCCAGCAGCTTAACCGGAGGCAGTAATTCACCCCTCCACTTT	CASSLTGGSNSPLHF	TRBV7-8	TRBJ1-6	many	-
TGTGCCAGTAGCCGGACAGGACTCTACGAGCAGTACTTC	CASSRTGLYEQYF	TRBV19	TRBJ2-7	many	TRBD1
TGTGCCAGCAGCCAAGGGACCGTATCCTACGAGCAGTACTTC	CASSQGTVSYEQYF	TRBV4-2	TRBJ2-7	many	-
TGTGCCAGCAGTTACTCGCTTAGCGGGAGCTCTCAGCAGTACTTC	CASSYSLSGSSQQYF	TRBV6-2/TRBV6-3	TRBJ2-7	many	TRBD2
TGTGCCACCAGTGGCCGGCGCACAGATACGCAGTATTTT	CATSGRRTDTQYF	TRBV24-1	TRBJ2-3	many	-
TGCAGTGCTAGGCTCGGCGGAAGTTCGAACACCGGGGAGCTGTTTTTT	CSARLGGSSNTGELFF	TRBV20-1	TRBJ2-2	many	-